One sample yielded the 25 T cell receptor beta chains listed below, sequenced in a study of T cell repertoires in cytomegalovirus infection. TCRdb reprocessed the reads via MiXCR and lists one record per CDR3 protein. The data contain around 530,000 distinct CDR3 sequences, about 25% of them singletons. The sequenced sample was PBMCs. These receptors all come from a human donor in good health (CMV status not recorded). Some clones in this sample may be carry-over from other donors' samples.

This clonotype was seen more than once but under ten times. This sequence joins TRBV6-2 or TRBV6-3 and TRBJ1-1; TRBD1 aligns across 7 bases. This CDR3 comprises 17 residues. The trim removed 2 bases at V and 0 bases at J, leaving 9 bases unmatched. The germline gives CDR1 MNHEY, CDR2 SVGEGT. The CDR3 sequence: CASSYGFPGQMNTEAFF. In DNA form, the CDR3 reads TGTGCCAGCAGTTACGGATTCCCGGGACAGATGAACACTGAAGCTTTCTTT.

This rearrangement joins TRBV5-6 to TRBJ1-2, with no clear D. This CDR3 contains 14 residues. V gave up 4 bases and J gave up 6 bases, with 16 bases separating them. The germline V gene encodes CDR1 SGHDT and CDR2 YYEEEE. CDR3 DNA sequence: TGTGCCAGCAGCGGCACAAGAAACGGGGATGGCTACACCTTC. Amino acid sequence: CASSGTRNGDGYTF.

The rearrangement uses TRBV28 and TRBJ2-1, with 9 nucleotides matching TRBD2. Per the germline V gene, CDR1 is MDHEN and CDR2 is SYDVKM. V was pared by 8 bases and J by 8 bases, with 13 bases of the junction left unmatched. This CDR3 is built from 15 residues. The CDR3 region is CASPPSGTSNHEQFF. The CDR3 region has the DNA TGTGCCAGCCCTCCTTCCGGGACTAGCAACCATGAGCAGTTCTTC. The variable domain in full, with the rest retrieved from reference TRBV28 and TRBJ2-1, is DVKVTQSSRYLVKRTGEKVFLECVQDMDHENMFWYRQDPGLGLRLIYFSYDVKMKEKGDIPEGYSVSREKKERFSLILESASTNQTSMYLCASPPSGTSNHEQFFGPGTRLTVL.

The genes are TRBV12-3 or TRBV12-4 and TRBJ2-4; D perhaps matches TRBD2 (6 bases). The CDR3 is 17 amino acids. V was shortened by 5 bases and J by 8 bases, with 25 bases between the two germline ends. The DNA for the CDR3 is TGTGCCAGCAGTCGGAGGAGGATAGCGGCCATCGGATACATTCAGTACTTC. Amino acids: CASSRRRIAAIGYIQYF.

This clonotype was found a few times. This chain connects TRBV4-2 to TRBJ1-1; no definite D call. The germline V gene has CDR1 LGHNA and CDR2 YNFKEQ. The V gene lost 3 bases and the J gene lost 6 bases, with 17 bases spanning the gap. The CDR3 loop spans 15 amino acids. The chain's CDR3 is CASSHPSANVAEAFF. The CDR3 DNA follows: TGTGCCAGCAGCCATCCTTCTGCCAATGTCGCTGAAGCTTTCTTT.

In the case of this clonotype: The junction departs from the called germline gene at one end, perhaps through a read error. The chain couples TRBV4-1 to TRBJ2-5, with 10 nucleotides matching TRBD2. The CDR3 extends over 17 amino acids. Per the germline V gene, CDR1 is MGHRA and CDR2 is YSYEKL. CDR3 sequence reads: CASSQVQTSGNQETQYF. The CDR3 region has the DNA TGTGCCAGCAGCCAAGTTCAAACTAGCGGGAACCAAGAGACCCAGTACTTC.

In this sample, this clonotype turned up a few times. The gene calls are TRBV6-2 or TRBV6-3 and TRBJ2-1; D is ambiguous. The CDR3 spans 14 residues. Deletions cut 3 bases from V and 5 bases from J, with 11 bases between. In germline, CDR1 is MNHEY, CDR2 SVGEGT. CDR3 sequence reads: CASSYFQRNNEQFF. The CDR3 DNA reads TGTGCCAGCAGTTATTTCCAGAGAAACAATGAGCAGTTCTTC.

The CDR3: CASSFGGKDQPQHF. The CDR3, as DNA: TGTGCCAGCAGCTTCGGGGGCAAGGATCAGCCCCAGCATTTT. The rearrangement joins TRBV7-2 to TRBJ1-5; a weak D match, TRBD1 (6 bases). The CDR3 loop spans 14 amino acids. V shed 3 bases and J shed 5 bases, with 11 bases lying between them. The germline gives CDR1 SGHTA, CDR2 FQGNSA.

This clonotype turned up a few times. This rearrangement joins TRBV6-6 to TRBJ1-1; D is uncertain. The CDR3 length is 12 residues. From germline, CDR1 is MNHNY and CDR2 SVGAGI (reference sequence). Deletions cut 0 bases from V and 3 bases from J, with 2 bases between. The CDR3 nucleotides are TGTGCCAGCAGTTACTCGTACACTGAAGCTTTCTTT. It codes for CASSYSYTEAFF.

This clonotype has a count of ten or more. The chain recombines TRBV7-2 with TRBJ2-7; D unresolved. With 5 bases removed from V and 0 bases from J, the gap between germline ends came to 8 bases. The CDR3 sequence is 13 residues long. CDR1 and CDR2 (germline): SGHTA, FQGNSA. CDR3 region: CASSIGSSYEQYF. The CDR3 nucleotides are TGTGCCAGCAGCATAGGAAGCTCCTACGAGCAGTACTTC.

This clonotype was seen a handful of times. The CDR3 reads CAWSPNRGQLFF. The CDR3 DNA reads as TGTGCCTGGAGTCCAAACAGGGGTCAACTGTTTTTT. V and J are TRBV30 and TRBJ1-4; TRBD1 aligns across 7 bases. The CDR3 sequence is 12 residues long. The germline gives CDR1 GTSNPN, CDR2 SVGIG (reference sequence). Trimming cost V 2 bases and J 12 bases; bases outside gene matches: 6. Full variable domain (outside the CDR3, taken from reference TRBV30 and TRBJ1-4): SQTIHQWPATLVQPVGSPLSLECTVEGTSNPNLYWYRQAAGRGLQLLFYSVGIGQISSEVPQNLSASRPQDRQFILSSKKLLLSDSGFYLCAWSPNRGQLFFGSGTQLSVL.

This clonotype came up a few times. This chain uses TRBV18 with TRBJ2-7; D not certain. V was cut by 6 bases and J by 0 bases, with 9 bases left in between. There are 13 residues in the CDR3. Germline V gives CDR1 KGHSH, CDR2 LQKENI. This CDR3 is CASSSQSSYEQYV. Here the CDR3 DNA reads TGTGCCAGCTCTTCACAGAGCTCCTACGAGCAGTACGTC.

The CDR3 sequence is CASSLGTGAEQYV. DNA for the CDR3: TGTGCCAGCAGCTTAGGGACAGGGGCCGAGCAGTACGTC. This rearrangement joins TRBV11-2 to TRBJ2-7, with TRBD1 matching 9 bases. This CDR3 region has 13 residues. V gave up 1 base and J gave up 6 bases; unmatched junction bases: 1. Germline assignment: CDR1 SGHAT and CDR2 FQNNGV.

There are a few counts of this clonotype. V usage is TRBV19 and J usage is TRBJ1-5; no firm D call. CDR1 and CDR2 from the germline V gene are LNHDA and SQIVND (reference sequence). The CDR3 consists of 14 residues. V gave up 6 bases and J gave up 3 bases, with 12 bases separating them. CDR3 nucleotides: TGTGCCAGTAGCACACTCCCCATCAATCAGCCCCAGCATTTT. Its protein is CASSTLPINQPQHF.

This clonotype was picked up many times. The chain combines TRBV11-2 with TRBJ1-4; 7 nucleotides match TRBD1. The junction had 7 bases not matched to a gene; V was cut back by 3 bases and J by 6 bases. The germline V gene encodes CDR1 SGHAT and CDR2 FQNNGV. The CDR3 has 15 amino acids. The CDR3 reads CASSLTDRDHEKLFF. The CDR3 DNA is TGTGCCAGCAGCTTGACTGACAGGGATCATGAAAAACTGTTTTTT.

This clonotype has a handful of counts. The CDR3 protein is CASSHRGRLLNTEAFF. CDR3 bases: TGTGCCAGCAGTCACCGGGGCAGATTACTGAACACTGAAGCTTTCTTT. The rearrangement uses TRBV12-3 or TRBV12-4 and TRBJ1-1, with D maybe TRBD1 (5 bases). The CDR3 has 16 amino acids. Deletions cut 5 bases from V and 0 bases from J, with 16 bases between.

The chain combines TRBV4-1 with TRBJ2-1; D possibly corresponds to TRBD2 (6 bases). V shed 0 bases and J shed 1 base, with 13 bases lying between them. Germline V lookup: CDR1 MGHRA, CDR2 YSYEKL. CDR3 length: 17 amino acids. The CDR3 spells CASSQERGSNSYNEQFF. The CDR3 DNA sequence: TGCGCCAGCAGCCAAGAACGGGGGAGTAATTCCTACAATGAGCAGTTCTTC.

This clonotype was seen repeatedly, ten times or more. The chain joins TRBV7-9 to TRBJ2-7; 11 nucleotides match TRBD2. Losses at the gene ends were 5 bases for V and 1 base for J; bases not matched to a gene: 10. This CDR3 region has 17 residues. Per germline, CDR1 SEHNR and CDR2 FQNEAQ (reference sequence). DNA of the CDR3: TGTGCCAGCAGCCCACCAGCCGGGACTAGCGGATCCTACGAGCAGTACTTC. Protein product: CASSPPAGTSGSYEQYF.

This clonotype was seen a handful of times. The chain joins TRBV11-3 to TRBJ2-1; D possibly uses TRBD1 or TRBD2 (5 bases each). V was trimmed by 3 bases and J by 10 bases, leaving 13 bases between them. CDR1 and CDR2 from the germline V gene are SGHNT and YENEEA. The length of the CDR3 is 13 residues. CDR3 residues: CASSFRGVAEQFF. The CDR3 DNA reads as TGTGCCAGCAGCTTCCGAGGGGTGGCAGAGCAGTTCTTC.

The chain has TRBV27 and TRBJ2-1; D gene uncertain. The length of the CDR3 is 15 residues. CDR1 is MNHEY, CDR2 SMNVEV, per germline (reference sequence). V was pared by 4 bases and J by 2 bases, with 12 bases between. CDR3 nucleotide sequence: TGTGCCAGCAGTTCCATACCCCTAACCTACAATGAGCAGTTCTTC. This encodes CASSSIPLTYNEQFF.

The sample holds a few counts of this clonotype. The chain combines TRBV6-5 with TRBJ2-7; TRBD2 might be the D (5 bases). Germline-derived CDR1 and CDR2 are MNHEY and SVGAGI. Trimming removed 4 bases from V and 1 base from J, with 11 bases in between. The CDR3 has 14 residues. The CDR3 coding sequence is TGTGCCAGCAGTTCTGGACTCGATTCCTACGAGCAGTACTTC. Amino acids: CASSSGLDSYEQYF.

The CDR3 sequence: CSARTGTNTEAFF. The CDR3 coding sequence is TGCAGTGCTAGGACAGGAACCAACACTGAAGCTTTCTTT. The V call is TRBV20-1, the J call TRBJ1-1; weak D call: TRBD1 (6 bases). Looked up from germline, CDR1 is DFQATT and CDR2 is SNEGSKA (reference sequence). This CDR3 has 13 amino acids. Trimming removed 3 bases at V and 2 bases at J, with 10 bases between.

This clonotype was counted ten times or more. The V call is TRBV7-8, the J call TRBJ2-1; 15 positions match TRBD2. CDR1 SGHVS and CDR2 FQNEAQ come from the germline V gene. V lost 4 bases, J lost 9 bases, and 19 bases stayed unmatched. There are 20 residues in the CDR3. Written as DNA, the CDR3 is TGTGCCAGCAGCTCCTCCGTCGGACTAGCGGGAGGGGGGATAATTGGTGAGCAGTTCTTC. This sequence encodes CASSSSVGLAGGGIIGEQFF. Full variable domain (missing parts from reference TRBV7-8 and TRBJ2-1): GAGVSQSPRYKVAKRGQDVALRCDPISGHVSLFWYQQALGQGPEFLTYFQNEAQLDKSGLPSDRFFAERPEGSVSTLKIQRTQQEDSAVYLCASSSSVGLAGGGIIGEQFFGPGTRLTVL.

This clonotype was counted ten times or more. This chain joins TRBV7-2 and TRBJ1-1; D is unclear. The CDR3 has 13 amino acids. The V gene lost 4 bases and the J gene lost 4 bases, with 10 bases spanning the gap. Germline lookup yields CDR1 SGHTA and CDR2 FQGNSA. CDR3 in DNA: TGTGCCAGCAGCTCCCAAGGGAGCACTGAAGCTTTCTTT. Translating it yields CASSSQGSTEAFF. Drawing the rest from reference TRBV7-2 and TRBJ1-1, the complete variable domain is GAGVSQSPSNKVTEKGKDVELRCDPISGHTALYWYRQSLGQGLEFLIYFQGNSAPDKSGLPSDRFSAERTGGSVSTLTIQRTQQEDSAVYLCASSSQGSTEAFFGQGTRLTVV.

This clonotype has just one count. The genes are TRBV24-1 and TRBJ2-1, with unresolved D. The CDR3 spans 13 residues. Trimming removed 3 bases at V and 10 bases at J, with 12 bases between. Germline values: CDR1 KGHDR, CDR2 SFDVKD. This CDR3 is CATSDPPGQEQFF. CDR3 nucleotide sequence: TGTGCCACCAGTGATCCTCCGGGCCAGGAGCAGTTCTTC.